This T cell receptor (beta chain) originates from a study of blood T cell repertoires in COVID-19. Whole-study context: From the United States, Italy and Spain came samples of acute and convalescent COVID-19. From T cells, B-cell-depleted T cells, or PBMCs came the material, which was cDNA or gDNA.

V shed 4 bases and J shed 11 bases, with 14 bases lying between them. This CDR3 region has 12 residues. Study processing details: Cell counts per sample came from amplifying reference gene primers. The protocol was immunoSEQ multiplex PCR, while the TCRdb copy is restricted to in-frame clones and leaves out a portion. Clone size and the V and J calls come from that table; the DNA yielded D and trimming. This repertoire shows roughly 81,000 clones, 87% found once; its top ten account for under 9.5%. The TCR sequence derives from a man aged 25-45 years with acute or convalescent COVID-19. The chain has TRBV12-3 or TRBV12-4 and TRBJ1-1; D ambiguous. Sequencing was performed on peripheral blood. The chain's CDR3 is CASSSPTGKAFF. Written as DNA, the CDR3 is TGTGCCAGCAGTTCCCCGACGGGGAAGGCTTTCTTT.